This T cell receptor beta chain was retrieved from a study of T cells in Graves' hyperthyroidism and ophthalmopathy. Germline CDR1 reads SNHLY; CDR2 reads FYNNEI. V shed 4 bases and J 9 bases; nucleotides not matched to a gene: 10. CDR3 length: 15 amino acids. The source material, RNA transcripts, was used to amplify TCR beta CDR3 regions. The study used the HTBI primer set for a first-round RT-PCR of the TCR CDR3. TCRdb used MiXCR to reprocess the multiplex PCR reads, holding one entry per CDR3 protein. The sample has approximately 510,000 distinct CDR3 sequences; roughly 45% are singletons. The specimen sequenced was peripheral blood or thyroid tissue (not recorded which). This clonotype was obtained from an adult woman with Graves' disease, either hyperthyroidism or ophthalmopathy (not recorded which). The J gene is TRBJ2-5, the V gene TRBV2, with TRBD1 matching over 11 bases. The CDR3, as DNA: TGTGCCAGCAGTGGCATGGGACAGGGGGTTCAGCCCCAGTACTTC. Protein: CASSGMGQGVQPQYF. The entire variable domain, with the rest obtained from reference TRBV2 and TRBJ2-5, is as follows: EPEVTQTPSHQVTQMGQEVILRCVPISNHLYFYWYRQILGQKVEFLVSFYNNEISEKSEIFDDQFSVERPDGSNFTLKIRSTKLEDSAMYFCASSGMGQGVQPQYFGPGTRLLVL.